This is a list of T cell receptor beta chains from one sample in a study of human T cells and chemical hapten exposure. TCRdb recomputed calls from the RACE reads with MiXCR, one row per CDR3 protein. This sample has about 84,000 distinct CDR3 sequences, with 8.5% to 12% found just once. The sequencing used whole blood, collected in connection with sensitization to the hapten diphenylcyclopropenone (DPC). All receptors derive from a woman in her forties or fifties with alopecia areata. Some clones in this sample may be carry-over from other donors' samples. Both conserved end residues are part of each CDR3. Each record gives: J gene, clone size, V gene, D gene, CDR3 protein, CDR3 DNA. A D gene is named only where the DNA matches it firmly. Size is stated for part of the rows, as once, few or many counts, or as a class when the clone is expanded.

j_gene: TRBJ2-7; abundance: many; v_gene: TRBV7-8; d_gene: TRBD2; CDR3aa: CASSLPGRVGSEQYF; CDR3nt: TGTGCCAGCAGCTTGCCCGGGAGGGTGGGGTCCGAGCAGTACTTC
j_gene: TRBJ1-6; abundance: few; v_gene: TRBV12-3/TRBV12-4; d_gene: TRBD1; CDR3aa: CASTWQALRDSKTGSPLHF; CDR3nt: TGTGCCAGCACCTGGCAAGCACTCAGGGACAGCAAAACAGGTTCACCCCTCCACTTT
j_gene: TRBJ1-1; abundance: NA; v_gene: TRBV12-3/TRBV12-4; d_gene: NA; CDR3aa: CASSLENTEAFF; CDR3nt: TGTGCCAGCAGTTTAGAGAACACTGAAGCTTTCTTT
j_gene: TRBJ2-3; abundance: NA; v_gene: TRBV11-3; d_gene: NA; CDR3aa: CASSLDSRSTDTQYF; CDR3nt: TGTGCCAGCAGCTTAGATAGTCGTTCCACAGATACGCAGTATTTT
j_gene: TRBJ1-2; abundance: NA; v_gene: TRBV10-3; d_gene: NA; CDR3aa: CAISDSTDARSYTF; CDR3nt: TGTGCCATCAGTGATAGTACAGACGCTAGGAGCTACACCTTC
j_gene: TRBJ2-7; abundance: few; v_gene: TRBV20-1; d_gene: TRBD1; CDR3aa: CSARWGQGREQYF; CDR3nt: TGCAGTGCTAGATGGGGACAGGGACGCGAGCAGTACTTC
j_gene: TRBJ1-1; abundance: many; v_gene: TRBV15; d_gene: NA; CDR3aa: CATSQDTNTEAFF; CDR3nt: TGTGCCACCAGCCAAGACACGAACACTGAAGCTTTCTTT
j_gene: TRBJ2-3; abundance: NA; v_gene: TRBV18; d_gene: NA; CDR3aa: CASSPTGVGPSDTQYF; CDR3nt: TGTGCCAGCTCACCAACCGGAGTAGGACCGTCCGATACGCAGTATTTT
j_gene: TRBJ1-2; abundance: NA; v_gene: TRBV12-3/TRBV12-4; d_gene: NA; CDR3aa: CASSLDRRGYTF; CDR3nt: TGTGCCAGCAGTTTAGACAGGCGCGGCTACACCTTC
j_gene: TRBJ1-1; abundance: many; v_gene: TRBV20-1; d_gene: NA; CDR3aa: CSARDRALEAFF; CDR3nt: TGCAGTGCTAGAGATCGGGCGCTAGAAGCTTTCTTT
j_gene: TRBJ2-7; abundance: few; v_gene: TRBV14; d_gene: NA; CDR3aa: CASSQERGPYEQYF; CDR3nt: TGTGCCAGCAGCCAAGAACGGGGACCGTACGAGCAGTACTTC
j_gene: TRBJ1-5; abundance: NA; v_gene: TRBV5-1; d_gene: NA; CDR3aa: CASSLAGDSNQPQHF; CDR3nt: TGCGCCAGCAGCTTGGCAGGGGATAGCAATCAGCCCCAGCATTTT
j_gene: TRBJ2-5; abundance: many; v_gene: TRBV29-1; d_gene: NA; CDR3aa: CSAYRTGLETQYF; CDR3nt: TGCAGCGCATACCGCACTGGGTTGGAGACCCAGTACTTC
j_gene: TRBJ1-1; abundance: many; v_gene: TRBV11-2; d_gene: NA; CDR3aa: CASSLPGLWTEAFF; CDR3nt: TGTGCCAGCAGCCTCCCAGGGTTGTGGACTGAAGCTTTCTTT
j_gene: TRBJ2-2; abundance: NA; v_gene: TRBV7-2; d_gene: NA; CDR3aa: CASSLRTGRGPGELFF; CDR3nt: TGTGCCAGCAGCTTAAGAACAGGGCGAGGTCCCGGGGAGCTGTTTTTT
j_gene: TRBJ1-5; abundance: NA; v_gene: TRBV27; d_gene: NA; CDR3aa: CASRAYSNQPQHF; CDR3nt: TGTGCCAGCAGGGCCTATAGCAATCAGCCCCAGCATTTT
j_gene: TRBJ1-2; abundance: few; v_gene: TRBV28; d_gene: NA; CDR3aa: CASRRPAGAPYGYTF; CDR3nt: TGTGCCAGCAGACGACCGGCAGGGGCCCCCTATGGCTACACCTTC
j_gene: TRBJ1-1; abundance: NA; v_gene: TRBV10-3; d_gene: NA; CDR3aa: CAISEDDRTNTEAFF; CDR3nt: TGTGCCATCAGTGAGGACGACAGGACTAACACTGAAGCTTTCTTT
j_gene: TRBJ1-2; abundance: few; v_gene: TRBV7-2; d_gene: NA; CDR3aa: CASSLGARWDGYTF; CDR3nt: TGTGCCAGCAGCTTGGGGGCTCGCTGGGACGGCTACACCTTC
j_gene: TRBJ2-1; abundance: NA; v_gene: TRBV18; d_gene: TRBD2; CDR3aa: CASSTKTPGTSGSGEQFF; CDR3nt: TGTGCCAGCTCAACTAAGACACCCGGGACTAGCGGGAGTGGGGAGCAGTTCTTC
j_gene: TRBJ1-5; abundance: NA; v_gene: TRBV7-2; d_gene: NA; CDR3aa: CASSRGGVAQPQHF; CDR3nt: TGTGCCAGCAGTCGAGGGGGGGTCGCCCAGCCCCAGCATTTT
j_gene: TRBJ2-3; abundance: few; v_gene: TRBV5-1; d_gene: NA; CDR3aa: CASSLSEVGTDTQYF; CDR3nt: TGCGCCAGCAGCTTGTCAGAAGTGGGCACAGATACGCAGTATTTT
j_gene: TRBJ2-3; abundance: many; v_gene: TRBV6-5; d_gene: TRBD2; CDR3aa: CASSSPRGGSGRPRSSTDTQYF; CDR3nt: TGTGCCAGCAGTTCCCCTCGGGGAGGTAGCGGGAGGCCACGTTCTAGCACAGATACGCAGTATTTT
j_gene: TRBJ2-5; abundance: few; v_gene: TRBV7-9; d_gene: NA; CDR3aa: CASSMAGAAETQYF; CDR3nt: TGTGCCAGCAGCATGGCTGGGGCCGCGGAGACCCAGTACTTC
j_gene: TRBJ2-1; abundance: many; v_gene: TRBV3-1; d_gene: TRBD2; CDR3aa: CASSQEGSLAESSYNEQFF; CDR3nt: TGTGCCAGCAGCCAAGAGGGAAGTCTAGCGGAAAGCTCCTACAATGAGCAGTTCTTC
j_gene: TRBJ2-5; abundance: many; v_gene: TRBV9; d_gene: TRBD1; CDR3aa: CASSAVREGGLETQYF; CDR3nt: TGTGCCAGCAGCGCCGTTCGAGAAGGGGGCTTGGAGACCCAGTACTTC
j_gene: TRBJ2-1; abundance: few; v_gene: TRBV7-2; d_gene: TRBD1; CDR3aa: CASRTGTGIYNEQFF; CDR3nt: TGTGCCAGCAGGACCGGGACAGGGATCTACAATGAGCAGTTCTTC
j_gene: TRBJ2-5; abundance: NA; v_gene: TRBV12-3/TRBV12-4; d_gene: NA; CDR3aa: CASSSGTTQTQYF; CDR3nt: TGTGCCAGCAGTTCCGGGACCACTCAAACCCAGTACTTC
j_gene: TRBJ1-5; abundance: many; v_gene: TRBV6-6; d_gene: NA; CDR3aa: CASTDGGHSNQPQHF; CDR3nt: TGTGCCAGCACCGACGGCGGACATAGCAATCAGCCCCAGCATTTT
j_gene: TRBJ2-3; abundance: many; v_gene: TRBV6-5; d_gene: NA; CDR3aa: CASSVLGGGGVGRTLSSDTQYF; CDR3nt: TGTGCCAGCAGCGTACTAGGGGGAGGGGGCGTCGGGAGGACCCTATCGTCAGATACGCAGTATTTT
j_gene: TRBJ2-2; abundance: NA; v_gene: TRBV19; d_gene: NA; CDR3aa: CASSIRYGELFF; CDR3nt: TGTGCCAGTAGTATTCGTTACGGGGAGCTGTTTTTT
j_gene: TRBJ2-5; abundance: few; v_gene: TRBV19; d_gene: TRBD1; CDR3aa: CASSFGTGRETQYF; CDR3nt: TGTGCCAGTAGTTTCGGGACAGGGAGAGAGACCCAGTACTTC
j_gene: TRBJ2-7; abundance: many; v_gene: TRBV27; d_gene: TRBD2; CDR3aa: CASSLGLAGVYEQYF; CDR3nt: TGTGCCAGCAGCTTGGGACTAGCGGGAGTTTACGAGCAGTACTTC
j_gene: TRBJ2-7; abundance: few; v_gene: TRBV11-2; d_gene: TRBD2; CDR3aa: CASSPRTSGIYEQYF; CDR3nt: TGTGCCAGCAGCCCTCGGACTAGCGGGATCTACGAGCAGTACTTC
j_gene: TRBJ2-5; abundance: many; v_gene: TRBV9; d_gene: NA; CDR3aa: CASSVEGGPTQYF; CDR3nt: TGTGCCAGCAGCGTAGAGGGGGGCCCGACCCAGTACTTC
j_gene: TRBJ1-5; abundance: NA; v_gene: TRBV2; d_gene: TRBD1; CDR3aa: CASNTGDWQPQHF; CDR3nt: TGTGCCAGCAATACAGGGGACTGGCAGCCCCAGCATTTT
j_gene: TRBJ1-1; abundance: many; v_gene: TRBV7-7; d_gene: NA; CDR3aa: CASSLDSLPTGLANTEAFF; CDR3nt: TGTGCCAGCAGCTTAGACTCTCTCCCTACAGGGCTTGCGAACACTGAAGCTTTCTTT
j_gene: TRBJ2-5; abundance: many; v_gene: TRBV21-1; d_gene: NA; CDR3aa: CASSDRGTQETQYF; CDR3nt: TGTGCCAGCAGCGACAGGGGAACCCAAGAGACCCAGTACTTC
j_gene: TRBJ2-5; abundance: NA; v_gene: TRBV7-8; d_gene: NA; CDR3aa: CASSFRERGQETQYF; CDR3nt: TGTGCCAGCAGCTTTCGGGAGAGGGGACAAGAGACCCAGTACTTC
j_gene: TRBJ2-3; abundance: NA; v_gene: TRBV7-2; d_gene: NA; CDR3aa: CASTSPATDTQYF; CDR3nt: TGTGCCAGCACCAGCCCGGCCACAGATACGCAGTATTTT
j_gene: TRBJ2-5; abundance: NA; v_gene: TRBV3-1; d_gene: TRBD2; CDR3aa: CTSSQQGSGSPETQYF; CDR3nt: TGTACCAGCAGCCAACAAGGTAGCGGGAGCCCTGAGACCCAGTACTTC
j_gene: TRBJ2-7; abundance: few; v_gene: TRBV18; d_gene: TRBD2; CDR3aa: CASSPPSGTYEQYF; CDR3nt: TGTGCCAGCTCACCACCTAGCGGGACCTACGAGCAGTACTTC
j_gene: TRBJ1-1; abundance: many; v_gene: TRBV12-3/TRBV12-4; d_gene: NA; CDR3aa: CASSDLAGARLFRRAFF; CDR3nt: TGTGCCAGCAGCGATTTAGCGGGGGCGCGTTTATTTCGAAGGGCTTTCTTT
j_gene: TRBJ1-1; abundance: many; v_gene: TRBV28; d_gene: TRBD1; CDR3aa: CASRSYRGGGTTEAFF; CDR3nt: TGTGCCAGCAGATCCTACAGGGGGGGCGGAACCACTGAAGCTTTCTTT
j_gene: TRBJ2-2; abundance: medium-sized; v_gene: TRBV30; d_gene: NA; CDR3aa: CAWSVPGSTGELFF; CDR3nt: TGTGCCTGGAGTGTACCGGGCAGCACCGGGGAGCTGTTTTTT
j_gene: TRBJ2-5; abundance: many; v_gene: TRBV20-1; d_gene: TRBD2; CDR3aa: CSATLTGLAGETQYF; CDR3nt: TGCAGTGCTACCCTCACGGGCCTAGCGGGAGAGACCCAGTACTTC